This T cell receptor (beta chain) was identified in a study of blood T cell repertoires in COVID-19. Enrolment of Seattle patients took place during active infection, and they were followed longitudinally. Sequenced by immunoSEQ multiplex PCR; TCRdb stores in-frame clones only, minus some. The sample has about 200,000 clones, around nine tenths seen once. V shed 0 bases and J shed 4 bases, with 4 bases lying between them. CDR1 and CDR2 from the germline V gene are SGHAT and FQNNGV. The CDR3 is made up of 13 amino acids. The sample consisted of peripheral blood. The chain couples TRBV11-2 to TRBJ1-5, with D hard to call. The TCR originated in a man aged 45-65 years with COVID-19, enrolled during active disease. CDR3 region: CASSLDLNQPQHF. CDR3 in DNA: TGTGCCAGCAGCTTAGATCTGAATCAGCCCCAGCATTTT.